The clone carrying this TCR beta chain came up many times. Antigen specificity is unknown. This entry is derived from a study of early T cells in non-severe SARS-CoV-2 infection. On the study more broadly: Bulk RNA from unsorted whole blood was sequenced; chains were unpaired.

Individual cDNA molecules were tagged with unique molecular identifiers, the study reported. TCRdb re-derived calls from the 5' RACE reads in MiXCR, one entry per CDR3 protein. The table includes around 68,000 distinct CDR3 sequences, around 6.5% detected once. Findings and limits, study-wide: VDJdb-based matching was biased toward anti-spike CD8 responses and missed private and CD4 specificities.

Per germline, CDR1 DFQATT and CDR2 SNEGSKA (reference sequence). The junction had 5 bases not matched to a gene; V was cut back by 4 bases and J by 6 bases. This CDR3 spans 14 amino acids. The starting material was whole blood, obtained at baseline. The rearrangement uses TRBV20-1 and TRBJ2-1, with 11 bases identical to TRBD2. This receptor was taken from an adult who was a healthcare worker with PCR-confirmed SARS-CoV-2 infection or an uninfected control (not recorded which). CDR3 protein: CSAIASGRPNEQFF. The CDR3 coding sequence is TGCAGTGCTATCGCTAGCGGGAGGCCCAATGAGCAGTTCTTC.